This T cell receptor beta chain derives from a study of OX40 agonist ivuxolimab in advanced cancers. Whole-study findings and limits: Some patients who did not respond also had low normalized T-cell clonal expansion.

Clones were read by immunoSEQ multiplex PCR, and TCRdb kept only the in-frame ones, dropping some. The repertoire consists of about 89,000 clones, with more than 85% occurring once and the leading ten covering 0.26%. CDR3 length equals 14 residues. Germline trimming cut 3 bases from V and 5 bases from J; bases unmatched to any gene: 3. Germline-derived CDR1 and CDR2 are SGHRS and YFSETQ. Points on this clone: Its antigen is not identified.

This sequence was found in an adult with an advanced solid tumor such as melanoma, head and neck, liver or kidney cancer. Source: CD4+ or CD8+ T cells sorted from blood, taken in a trial of the OX40 agonist ivuxolimab. V is TRBV5-1 and J is TRBJ1-4, with 8 nucleotides matching TRBD1. The CDR3 DNA follows: TGCGCCAGCAGCTCCGGGACAGGCAATGAAAAACTGTTTTTT. Translating gives CASSSGTGNEKLFF.